The 30 T cell receptor beta chains presented below share a single source sample, sequenced in a study of cytomegalovirus exposure and HLA in healthy donors. Primers: 60 Vbeta forward and 13 Jbeta reverse. Only in-frame clones appear in the TCRdb table, and some are missing; sequencing was by immunoSEQ multiplex PCR. This sample has a few hundred thousand clones, with around 79% found just once. Sequencing used PBMCs. These receptors were taken from a man aged 18 to 30 in good health and CMV-seronegative.

The chain combines TRBV29-1 with TRBJ1-2; TRBD1 matches 7 bases. Trimming took 6 bases from V and 6 from J; bases not matched to a gene: 10. This CDR3 contains 13 residues. The germline gives CDR1 SQVTM, CDR2 ANQGSEA. The CDR3 reads CSVPGGQGNGYTF. DNA of the CDR3: TGCAGCGTCCCAGGGGGGCAAGGGAATGGCTACACCTTC.

As concerns this clone: This specimen includes other DNA sequences encoding the same CDR3. The chain carries TRBV2 and TRBJ2-2; maybe TRBD1 (6 bases). Between the trimmed V and J ends, which lost 6 bases and 6 bases, there was a span of 17 bases. Germline lookup yields CDR1 SNHLY and CDR2 FYNNEI. There are 15 residues in the CDR3. DNA of the CDR3: TGTGCCAGCAGCGTATTACAGGGCTCCTCCGGGGAGCTGTTTTTT. It yields the protein CASSVLQGSSGELFF.

V is TRBV28 and J is TRBJ1-2; TRBD1 agrees at 10 bases. The CDR3 extends over 15 amino acids. The germline gives CDR1 MDHEN, CDR2 SYDVKM. With V trimmed by 6 bases and J by 7 bases, 11 bases remained unmatched. In DNA form, the CDR3 reads TGTGCCAGCAGCCAAACCTATTGGACAGGGGGTGGCTACACCTTC. This encodes CASSQTYWTGGGYTF.

The chain combines TRBV7-6 with TRBJ2-1; TRBD2 aligns across 8 bases. CDR3 length: 13 amino acids. Germline lookup yields CDR1 SGHVS and CDR2 FNYEAQ. The trim removed 4 bases at V and 6 bases at J, leaving 2 bases unmatched. The CDR3 coding sequence is TGTGCCAGCAGCTGGACTAGCTCCAATGAGCAGTTCTTC. The encoded protein is CASSWTSSNEQFF.

This clone was observed a few times. The chain carries TRBV27 and TRBJ1-1; TRBD1 matches 8 bases. V was clipped by 4 bases and J by 1 base; unmatched bases: 5. This CDR3 has 15 amino acids. CDR1 and CDR2 from the germline V gene are MNHEY and SMNVEV (reference sequence). The CDR3 sequence is CASSSRTGRNTEAFF. CDR3 nucleotides: TGTGCCAGCAGTTCCAGGACAGGGAGGAACACTGAAGCTTTCTTT.

This chain uses TRBV7-2 with TRBJ1-2; 9 bases line up with TRBD1. Trimming at V came to 3 bases and at J to 8 bases, leaving 13 bases not matched to a gene. CDR3 length equals 16 residues. The germline V gene has CDR1 SGHTA and CDR2 FQGNSA. The CDR3 DNA follows: TGTGCCAGCAGCTTCCGACAGGGGGAAGGAGGCGACGGCTACACCTTC. Protein sequence: CASSFRQGEGGDGYTF.

The V and J genes are TRBV19 and TRBJ2-5, with 8 positions matching TRBD1. This CDR3 region has 13 residues. Trimming removed 5 bases from V and 1 base from J; junction bases left unmatched: 0. Germline V CDR1 and CDR2: LNHDA, SQIVND (reference sequence). The CDR3 bases are TGTGCCAGTAGTGACAGGGGCCAAGAGACCCAGTACTTC. Translated: CASSDRGQETQYF. Full variable domain (rest looked up from reference TRBV19 and TRBJ2-5): DGGITQSPKYLFRKEGQNVTLSCEQNLNHDAMYWYRQDPGQGLRLIYYSQIVNDFQKGDIAEGYSVSREKKESFPLTVTSAQKNPTAFYLCASSDRGQETQYFGPGTRLLVL.

The genes are TRBV19 and TRBJ1-5; tentatively, D is TRBD1 (6 bases). This CDR3 contains 12 residues. V lost 8 bases, J lost 4 bases, and 9 bases lay in between. Germline lookup yields CDR1 LNHDA and CDR2 SQIVND (reference sequence). CDR3 DNA sequence: TGTGCCAGTCAGGACAGAAATCAGCCCCAGCATTTT. It is translated as CASQDRNQPQHF. Looking up the rest from reference TRBV19 and TRBJ1-5 gives the full variable domain: DGGITQSPKYLFRKEGQNVTLSCEQNLNHDAMYWYRQDPGQGLRLIYYSQIVNDFQKGDIAEGYSVSREKKESFPLTVTSAQKNPTAFYLCASQDRNQPQHFGDGTRLSIL.

This clone showed up just a few times. This chain connects TRBV4-3 to TRBJ2-1, with TRBD1 as a possible D gene (6 bases). The V gene lost 1 base and the J gene lost 4 bases, with 11 bases spanning the gap. From germline, CDR1 is LGHNA and CDR2 YSLEER. The CDR3 extends over 15 amino acids. CDR3 DNA: TGCGCCAGCAGCCAAGCCCCTACAGGGTACAATGAGCAGTTCTTC. Translating it yields CASSQAPTGYNEQFF.

The rearrangement uses TRBV5-1 and TRBJ2-2; possibly TRBD1 for D (5 bases). Trimming stripped 6 bases from V and 4 bases from J, with 13 bases between. Germline CDR1 reads SGHRS; CDR2 reads YFSETQ. This CDR3 is 14 amino acids long. The CDR3 DNA reads as TGCGCCAGCACTCTGCAGGGATCCACCGGGGAGCTGTTTTTT. This sequence encodes CASTLQGSTGELFF.

The chain uses TRBV27 and TRBJ2-5; 7 bases align to TRBD2. This CDR3 contains 13 residues. CDR1 MNHEY and CDR2 SMNVEV come from the germline V gene (reference sequence). The J segment lost 5 bases and the V segment lost 6 bases, leaving 6 bases of the junction unmatched. The CDR3 loop is CASSVVGGETQYF. CDR3 nucleotide sequence: TGTGCCAGCAGCGTCGTGGGGGGGGAGACCCAGTACTTC.

V is TRBV29-1 and J is TRBJ2-3, with TRBD2 matching over 7 bases. Germline lookup yields CDR1 SQVTM and CDR2 ANQGSEA. V shed 6 bases, J shed 3 bases, and the junction held 6 bases outside the gene matches. The CDR3 contains 13 residues. The CDR3 DNA reads TGCAGCGTCGAGCCGGGAGGTACAGATACGCAGTATTTT. Its protein is CSVEPGGTDTQYF.

The table lists this clone with a count of one. The chain joins TRBV5-6 to TRBJ2-5; D gene ambiguous. CDR3 length equals 16 residues. V dropped 0 bases and J dropped 1 base, with 13 bases sitting between them. The germline CDR1 and CDR2 sequences are SGHDT and YYEEEE. CDR3: CASSLVGPTTQETQYF. The CDR3 DNA is TGTGCCAGCAGCTTGGTTGGGCCCACCACCCAAGAGACCCAGTACTTC.

The chain has TRBV27 and TRBJ2-1; the D gene is possibly TRBD2 (6 bases). Germline V gene lookup returns CDR1 MNHEY and CDR2 SMNVEV (reference sequence). The CDR3 runs 13 residues. V dropped 7 bases and J dropped 6 bases, with 13 bases sitting between them. The chain's CDR3 is CASTRLERNEQFF. CDR3 DNA sequence: TGTGCCAGCACCAGACTAGAGCGCAATGAGCAGTTCTTC.

This clone was observed a single time. The chain joins TRBV18 to TRBJ1-4; 9 bases fit TRBD1. The length of the CDR3 is 14 residues. The germline gives CDR1 KGHSH, CDR2 LQKENI. Unmatched junction bases numbered 2, after V lost 2 bases and J lost 7 bases. The CDR3 nucleotides read TGTGCCAGCTCACCAGGGACAGGGTTTGAAAAACTGTTTTTT. It yields the protein CASSPGTGFEKLFF.

This clone was recorded once. This rearrangement joins TRBV30 to TRBJ2-7; TRBD1 matches at 7 bases. Per the germline V gene, CDR1 is GTSNPN and CDR2 is SVGIG (reference sequence). V was clipped by 2 bases and J by 0 bases; unmatched bases: 4. The CDR3 is made up of 14 amino acids. CDR3 nucleotide sequence: TGTGCCTGGAGTACCGGGACAGTCTCCTACGAGCAGTACTTC. Translation gives CAWSTGTVSYEQYF.

The chain has TRBV7-9 and TRBJ1-5; D is unresolved. Trimming left V 1 base short and J 7 bases short, with 5 bases between. The CDR3 is made up of 12 amino acids. In germline, CDR1 is SEHNR, CDR2 FQNEAQ (reference sequence). Here the CDR3 reads CASSLEEQPQHF. The DNA for the CDR3 is TGTGCCAGCAGCTTAGAAGAGCAGCCCCAGCATTTT.

The V gene is TRBV6-6, the J gene TRBJ2-5, with 8 positions matching TRBD2. The CDR3 covers 15 residues. Unmatched junction bases numbered 4, after V lost 2 bases and J lost 2 bases. Germline CDR1 MNHNY, CDR2 SVGAGI (reference sequence). Written as DNA, the CDR3 is TGTGCCAGCAGTTACCGGGGGGGGCCTCAAGAGACCCAGTACTTC. Translating gives CASSYRGGPQETQYF.

The chain recombines TRBV6-6 with TRBJ2-7; no definite D call. CDR3 size: 13 residues. Germline CDR1 is MNHNY and CDR2 is SVGAGI (reference sequence). The ends were cut back, 2 bases at V and 3 bases at J, with 8 bases in the middle. CDR3 amino acids: CASSYNEVYEQYF. The CDR3 bases are TGTGCCAGCAGTTACAACGAGGTCTACGAGCAGTACTTC.

The chain uses TRBV7-9 and TRBJ1-1, with a tentative D call TRBD1 (5 bases). Germline V gives CDR1 SEHNR, CDR2 FQNEAQ (reference sequence). The CDR3 is made up of 15 amino acids. V lost 2 bases to trimming and J lost 7 bases, with 17 bases between them. CDR3 protein: CASSLTQGVVVEAFF. The CDR3 DNA sequence: TGTGCCAGCAGCTTAACCCAGGGCGTGGTAGTTGAAGCTTTCTTT.

Here the CDR3 DNA reads TGTGCCAGCACCGGGACAGGTAGCTACGAGCAGTACTTC. Amino acid sequence: CASTGTGSYEQYF. The rearrangement links TRBV7-2 to TRBJ2-7, with 8 bases lining up with TRBD1. V gave up 7 bases and J gave up 3 bases; unmatched junction bases: 5. This CDR3 region has 13 residues. Germline lookup yields CDR1 SGHTA and CDR2 FQGNSA.

This clone turned up a few times. This chain joins TRBV28 and TRBJ2-7; 8 bases match TRBD2. V lost 4 bases to trimming and J lost 2 bases; unmatched junction nucleotides: 10. This CDR3 has 16 amino acids. CDR1 is MDHEN, CDR2 SYDVKM, per germline. CDR3 region: CASSSLAGPQPYEQYF. The CDR3, as DNA: TGTGCCAGCAGTTCATTAGCGGGACCCCAACCCTACGAGCAGTACTTC.

A few counts support this clone. The chain carries TRBV4-2 and TRBJ2-7; 11 bases are shared with TRBD2. The CDR3 sequence is 17 residues long. J lost 0 bases, V lost 1 base, and 5 bases had no gene match. Germline CDR1 is LGHNA and CDR2 is YNFKEQ. The CDR3 sequence is CASSQVVAGGGSYEQYF. As DNA, the CDR3 is TGTGCCAGCAGCCAAGTTGTAGCGGGAGGGGGCTCCTACGAGCAGTACTTC.

This clone was seen only a few times. This chain joins TRBV29-1 and TRBJ2-1; D is uncertain. Trimming removed 8 bases at V and 5 bases at J, with 16 bases between. The CDR3 has 13 residues. Germline assignment: CDR1 SQVTM and CDR2 ANQGSEA. Written as DNA, the CDR3 is TGCAGCATTTCGACCCACAGAAACAATGAGCAGTTCTTC. This translates into CSISTHRNNEQFF.

This chain joins TRBV9 and TRBJ2-3; 10 bases align to TRBD2. The CDR3 covers 16 residues. Unmatched junction bases numbered 1, after V lost 0 bases and J lost 0 bases. The V gene's germline CDR1 is SGDLS and CDR2 YYNGEE. CDR3 coding DNA: TGTGCCAGCAGCGTAGAAGCGGGGGGGAGCACAGATACGCAGTATTTT. Encoded protein: CASSVEAGGSTDTQYF.

The chain has TRBV29-1 and TRBJ2-7, with unresolved D. V dropped 5 bases and J dropped 2 bases, with 10 bases sitting between them. The CDR3 is made up of 12 amino acids. CDR1 is SQVTM, CDR2 ANQGSEA, per germline. CDR3 DNA: TGCAGCGTTTTATTTGGGCCCTACGAGCAGTACTTC. Protein product: CSVLFGPYEQYF.

The chain links TRBV30 to TRBJ2-2; weak D call: TRBD1 (5 bases). The CDR3 covers 15 residues. V dropped 0 bases and J dropped 4 bases, with 12 bases sitting between them. Germline-derived CDR1 and CDR2 are GTSNPN and SVGIG (reference sequence). This CDR3 reads CAWSVLREGTGELFF. CDR3 coding DNA: TGTGCCTGGAGTGTACTCAGGGAAGGCACCGGGGAGCTGTTTTTT.

The gene calls are TRBV29-1 and TRBJ2-7; D might be TRBD1 (6 bases). Germline V lookup: CDR1 SQVTM, CDR2 ANQGSEA. The V and J ends lost 4 bases and 0 bases respectively, with 10 bases between them. This CDR3 is built from 13 residues. The CDR3 DNA sequence: TGCAGCGTTGTACAGGGATTCTCCTACGAGCAGTACTTC. Residues: CSVVQGFSYEQYF.

The rearrangement uses TRBV28 and TRBJ1-2, with 8 bases matching TRBD1. Germline CDR1 is MDHEN and CDR2 is SYDVKM. J gave up 8 bases and V 1 base, and 12 bases lay outside the gene matches. There are 16 residues in the CDR3. In DNA, the CDR3 is TGTGCCAGCAGTTTATCTAGGACAGGGAGGCTAGAGGGCTACACCTTC. The encoded protein is CASSLSRTGRLEGYTF.

The chain uses TRBV5-4 and TRBJ2-7, with D possibly being TRBD1 (6 bases). Germline CDR1 and CDR2: SGHNT and YYREEE (reference sequence). The CDR3 sequence is 15 residues long. Between the trimmed V and J ends, which lost 2 bases and 0 bases, there was a span of 12 bases. CDR3 protein: CASSFATGDSYEQYF. CDR3 nucleotide sequence: TGTGCCAGCAGCTTCGCGACAGGAGACTCCTACGAGCAGTACTTC.